This passage covers 6 T cell receptor beta chains from one sample sequenced in a study of beta chain features in type 1 diabetes (dated by TCRdb to between 2017 and 2018). Library preparation used the immunoSEQ multiplex PCR assay. All of the isolated RNA was reverse transcribed with the High Capacity cDNA Reverse Transcription Kit, so expressed TCRB transcripts were sequenced. Imported from immuneACCESS, the table was reduced by TCRdb to in-frame sequences with V and J called. These copies leave out some clones; in studies compared against another copy, an unresolved V gene accounts for under half, and the cause of the remainder is not known. The sample includes fewer than 250,000 clones, with 7.5% to 10% observed a single time. In total, the top ten clones hold about 0.037% of the sample. The sample comprised naive CD4+ T cells from blood. Per the publication, the cell subset or site label means: true naive CD4+ T cells. These receptors all come from a woman aged 18-29 years in good health.

This clone was counted between two and nine times. The gene calls are TRBV12-5 and TRBJ2-1; perhaps TRBD2 as D (6 bases). The CDR3 totals 15 residues. Germline CDR1 LGHNT, CDR2 FRNRAP. Trimming removed 5 bases at V and 5 bases at J, with 16 bases between. Written as DNA, the CDR3 is TGTGCTAGTGGTCCCAGCGGGCTATCCCACAATGAGCAGTTCTTC. Amino acids: CASGPSGLSHNEQFF.

In this sample, this clone turned up a few times. The chain is built from TRBV29-1 and TRBJ2-3; 7 bases match TRBD1. Per the germline V gene, CDR1 is SQVTM and CDR2 is ANQGSEA. CDR3 length equals 15 residues. V lost 6 bases and J lost 2; bases outside the gene matches: 11. This CDR3 reads CSVLKGQITTDTQYF. The CDR3 bases are TGCAGCGTACTAAAGGGACAGATTACCACAGATACGCAGTATTTT.

This clone has more than one count but fewer than ten. The CDR3 loop reads CASSLVSGLGTEAFF. In DNA form, the CDR3 reads TGTGCCAGCAGCTTAGTTTCGGGTTTGGGCACTGAAGCTTTCTTT. The gene calls are TRBV7-8 and TRBJ1-1; D is unresolved. The CDR3 is 15 residues long. V was clipped by 1 base and J by 4 bases, with 13 bases between them. The germline V gene encodes CDR1 SGHVS and CDR2 FQNEAQ. Together with reference TRBV7-8 and TRBJ1-1, the CDR3 gives the full variable domain: GAGVSQSPRYKVAKRGQDVALRCDPISGHVSLFWYQQALGQGPEFLTYFQNEAQLDKSGLPSDRFFAERPEGSVSTLKIQRTQQEDSAVYLCASSLVSGLGTEAFFGQGTRLTVV.

The chain is built from TRBV15 and TRBJ1-1, with D possibly being TRBD1 (6 bases). CDR1 is LNHNV, CDR2 YYDKDF, per germline (reference sequence). The CDR3 has 13 residues. V lost 8 bases, J lost 0 bases, and 10 bases lay in between. For the CDR3, the DNA is TGTGCCACCGCCCAGGGGCTGAACACTGAAGCTTTCTTT. This codes for CATAQGLNTEAFF. The complete variable domain, with remaining parts taken from reference TRBV15 and TRBJ1-1, reads DAMVIQNPRYQVTQFGKPVTLSCSQTLNHNVMYWYQQKSSQAPKLLFHYYDKDFNNEADTPDNFQSRRPNTSFCFLDIRSPGLGDTAMYLCATAQGLNTEAFFGQGTRLTVV.

The chain uses TRBV5-1 and TRBJ2-1; D remains unclear. Trimming stripped 0 bases from V and 7 bases from J, with 8 bases between. This CDR3 contains 13 residues. CDR1 is SGHRS, CDR2 YFSETQ, per germline. Here the CDR3 DNA reads TGCGCCAGCAGCTTGGCCGTCGTTAATGAGCAGTTCTTC. Translated: CASSLAVVNEQFF. The variable domain in full, completed from reference TRBV5-1 and TRBJ2-1, reads KAGVTQTPRYLIKTRGQQVTLSCSPISGHRSVSWYQQTPGQGLQFLFEYFSETQRNKGNFPGRFSGRQFSNSRSEMNVSTLELGDSALYLCASSLAVVNEQFFGPGTRLTVL.

V is TRBV5-1 and J is TRBJ2-1; 8 bases match TRBD2. CDR1 is SGHRS, CDR2 YFSETQ, per germline. The CDR3 loop spans 15 amino acids. V dropped 0 bases and J dropped 7; count of bases not matched to a gene: 6. CDR3 DNA sequence: TGCGCCAGCAGCTTGGCTCCGGGAGGGGCGAATGAGCAGTTCTTC. As protein: CASSLAPGGANEQFF.